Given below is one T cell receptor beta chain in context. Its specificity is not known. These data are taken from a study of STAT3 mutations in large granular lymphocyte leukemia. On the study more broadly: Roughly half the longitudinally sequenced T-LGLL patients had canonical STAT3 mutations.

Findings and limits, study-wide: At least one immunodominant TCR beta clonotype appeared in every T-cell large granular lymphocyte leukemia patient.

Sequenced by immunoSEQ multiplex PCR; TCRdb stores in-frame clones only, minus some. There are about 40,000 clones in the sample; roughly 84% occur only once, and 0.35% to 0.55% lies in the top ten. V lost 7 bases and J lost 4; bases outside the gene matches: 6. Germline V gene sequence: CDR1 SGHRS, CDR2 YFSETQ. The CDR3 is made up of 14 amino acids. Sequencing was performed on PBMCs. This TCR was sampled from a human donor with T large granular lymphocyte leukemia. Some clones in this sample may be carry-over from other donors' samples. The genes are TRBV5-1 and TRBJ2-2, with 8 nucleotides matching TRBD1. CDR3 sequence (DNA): TGCGCCAGCGGAGGACAGGGTGTCACCGGGGAGCTGTTTTTT. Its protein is CASGGQGVTGELFF.